This entry is about one T cell receptor beta chain. Antigen specificity is unknown. The data originate from a study of CD8+ T cells in alopecia areata. Overall study context: Among treated patients, oral tofacitinib was administered at 5 to 10 mg twice daily. Tofacitinib lasted 6 to 18 months, then 6 months off drug.

Treatment specified: oral pan-JAK inhibitor, 5-10 mg twice daily. Trimming cost V 2 bases and J 3 bases, with 5 bases left between them. Germline V CDR1 and CDR2: SGHTA, FQGNSA. The CDR3 runs to 12 residues. Study results and caveats: Many expanded lesional clones persisted in scalp and blood during tofacitinib. Treatment with tofacitinib significantly lowered scalp clonality and reduced expanded CD8+ clones among the top 100.

Sequencing used cDNA as its template, made by extracting RNA and reverse transcribing it. Method: immunoSEQ multiplex PCR; TCRdb's copy keeps in-frame clones and lacks some. The sample shows around 150,000 clones, around four fifths of them seen only once. This clonotype originated in a human donor with alopecia areata. The chain recombines TRBV7-2 with TRBJ2-7; no definite D call. The sequenced sample was CD8+ T cells sorted from blood, obtained at week 4, from a patient treated with tofacitinib. CDR3 sequence reads: CASSLTLYEQYF. CDR3 bases: TGTGCCAGCAGCTTAACCCTCTACGAGCAGTACTTC. Full variable domain (missing parts from reference TRBV7-2 and TRBJ2-7): GAGVSQSPSNKVTEKGKDVELRCDPISGHTALYWYRQSLGQGLEFLIYFQGNSAPDKSGLPSDRFSAERTGGSVSTLTIQRTQQEDSAVYLCASSLTLYEQYFGPGTRLTVT.